This T cell receptor (beta chain) comes out of a study of T cells in Graves' hyperthyroidism and ophthalmopathy. V shed 3 bases and J shed 7 bases, with 13 bases lying between them. Germline V lookup: CDR1 SGHKS, CDR2 YYEKEE (reference sequence). The CDR3 loop spans 13 amino acids. Authors of the study amplified TCR beta CDR3 regions from RNA transcripts. Researchers ran a first-round RT-PCR on the TCR CDR3 using the HTBI primer set. TCRdb reanalysed the multiplex PCR reads using MiXCR and keeps one entry per CDR3 protein. The data show 150,000 to 200,000 distinct CDR3 sequences, with about 15% seen just once and roughly 30% held by the top ten. This clonotype showed up many times.

The gene calls are TRBV5-5 and TRBJ1-2; no definite D call. The sequenced sample consisted of blood. The receptor's source is a woman in her forties or fifties with Graves' hyperthyroidism. The CDR3 sequence is CASSSPGRAGYTF. In nucleotides, the CDR3 is TGTGCCAGCAGCTCGCCGGGGAGGGCTGGCTACACCTTC.